What follows are 25 T cell receptor beta chains derived from one specimen sequenced in a study of early T cells in non-severe SARS-CoV-2 infection. TCRdb reanalysed the 5' RACE reads using MiXCR and keeps one entry per CDR3 protein. The sample yields tens of thousands of distinct CDR3 sequences, approximately 6% seen once. The sample in question was whole blood, obtained at baseline. The receptor set was obtained from an adult who was a healthcare worker with PCR-confirmed SARS-CoV-2 infection or an uninfected control (not recorded which).

This clonotype was picked up a small number of times. This sequence joins TRBV28 and TRBJ1-5; D is ambiguous. This CDR3 has 15 amino acids. Deletions cut 7 bases from V and 4 bases from J, with 17 bases between. Looked up from germline, CDR1 is MDHEN and CDR2 is SYDVKM. CDR3 protein: CASTPGRVPNQPQHF. DNA of the CDR3: TGTGCCAGCACTCCCGGACGCGTCCCTAATCAGCCCCAGCATTTT. Full variable domain (missing parts from reference TRBV28 and TRBJ1-5): DVKVTQSSRYLVKRTGEKVFLECVQDMDHENMFWYRQDPGLGLRLIYFSYDVKMKEKGDIPEGYSVSREKKERFSLILESASTNQTSMYLCASTPGRVPNQPQHFGDGTRLSIL.

The sample holds many counts of this clonotype. The chain combines TRBV29-1 with TRBJ1-1; D gene ambiguous. This CDR3 has 13 residues. The ends were cut back, 2 bases at V and 0 bases at J, with 7 bases in the middle. From germline, CDR1 is SQVTM and CDR2 ANQGSEA. The CDR3 loop reads CSVELSMNTEAFF. The CDR3 region has the DNA TGCAGCGTTGAACTGAGCATGAACACTGAAGCTTTCTTT.

This clonotype occurred a few times. The V call is TRBV6-5, the J call TRBJ2-5, with 7 bases aligning to TRBD2. The CDR3 runs to 19 residues. Germline V gives CDR1 MNHEY, CDR2 SVGAGI. V shed 7 bases, J shed 1 base, and the junction held 21 bases outside the gene matches. Here the CDR3 reads CASTPLGAGTFRTQETQYF. The CDR3 nucleotides are TGTGCCAGCACTCCTTTGGGAGCGGGGACCTTTAGGACCCAAGAGACCCAGTACTTC.

This clonotype was found many times. The chain joins TRBV6-2 or TRBV6-3 to TRBJ2-1; no firm D call. Germline V gene sequence: CDR1 MNHEY, CDR2 SVGEGT. The CDR3 has 12 amino acids. Trimming pared 8 bases from V and 0 bases from J, leaving 5 bases between. The CDR3 protein is CASLSSYNEQFF. Written as DNA, the CDR3 is TGTGCCAGCCTTAGCTCCTACAATGAGCAGTTCTTC.

This clonotype has at least ten counts. The chain has TRBV5-1 and TRBJ1-2, with D possibly TRBD1 on 6 matching bases. The CDR3 is 14 residues long. The germline V and J ends were trimmed by 6 bases and 6 bases, with 18 bases remaining between them. Germline CDR1 is SGHRS and CDR2 is YFSETQ. This CDR3 is CASTIQGSAHGYTF. In DNA, the CDR3 is TGCGCCAGCACCATACAGGGTTCGGCTCATGGCTACACCTTC.

This clonotype was seen many times. The J gene is TRBJ2-5, the V gene TRBV20-1, with D possibly matching TRBD1 (6 bases). Trimming removed 1 base from V and 5 bases from J, with 11 bases in between. The V gene's germline CDR1 is DFQATT and CDR2 SNEGSKA (reference sequence). The CDR3 length is 13 residues. The CDR3 here is CSARVQGVETQYF. DNA for the CDR3: TGCAGTGCTAGAGTACAGGGTGTCGAGACCCAGTACTTC.

This clonotype was seen only a few times. This chain connects TRBV5-5 to TRBJ1-1; D ambiguous. The length of the CDR3 is 13 residues. Trimming took off 2 bases at V and 2 bases at J, with 7 bases between the two ends. Germline CDR1 and CDR2: SGHKS and YYEKEE (reference sequence). DNA for the CDR3: TGTGCCAGCAGCTTCTCGACCAACACTGAAGCTTTCTTT. This sequence encodes CASSFSTNTEAFF.

The rearrangement uses TRBV10-3 and TRBJ1-1; no firm D call. This CDR3 is 17 amino acids long. Germline CDR1 and CDR2: ENHRY and SYGVKD. Trimming took off 6 bases at V and 0 bases at J, with 20 bases between the two ends. CDR3: CAIRSSEGASMNTEAFF. Written as DNA, the CDR3 is TGTGCCATCAGGTCATCCGAGGGAGCATCGATGAACACTGAAGCTTTCTTT.

This clonotype was picked up many times. This sequence joins TRBV19 and TRBJ2-5, with 7 bases identical to TRBD1. V lost 5 bases and J lost 5; bases outside the gene matches: 11. The CDR3 is made up of 15 amino acids. CDR1 is LNHDA, CDR2 SQIVND, per germline (reference sequence). DNA of the CDR3: TGTGCCAGTAGTCCGCCGGACAGGCCGGGGGAGACCCAGTACTTC. Its translation is CASSPPDRPGETQYF.

This clonotype showed up many times. The chain links TRBV10-3 to TRBJ1-1; TRBD1 is a possible D gene (5 bases). The CDR3 spans 14 residues. Trimming took 2 bases from V and 4 from J, leaving 11 bases between them. Germline values: CDR1 ENHRY, CDR2 SYGVKD. CDR3 in amino acids: CAISEGGAVTEAFF. CDR3 coding DNA: TGTGCCATCAGTGAGGGGGGAGCGGTCACTGAAGCTTTCTTT.

The CDR3 DNA is TGTGCCAGCAATTTCGTTCAGAGGAACACTGAAGCTTTCTTT. Translation: CASNFVQRNTEAFF. This chain uses TRBV6-5 with TRBJ1-1, with D uncertain. CDR1 and CDR2 from the germline V gene are MNHEY and SVGAGI. The CDR3 totals 14 residues. The V and J ends lost 7 bases and 1 base respectively, with 13 bases between them.

This clonotype was counted many times. The chain is built from TRBV28 and TRBJ2-7; perhaps TRBD2 as D (6 bases). The germline gives CDR1 MDHEN, CDR2 SYDVKM. Trimming removed 6 bases from V and 3 bases from J, with 12 bases in between. The CDR3 contains 13 residues. The CDR3 coding sequence is TGTGCCAGCAGGGGGGACTCCAGCTACGAGCAGTACTTC. This sequence encodes CASRGDSSYEQYF. The variable domain in full, with the rest retrieved from reference TRBV28 and TRBJ2-7, is DVKVTQSSRYLVKRTGEKVFLECVQDMDHENMFWYRQDPGLGLRLIYFSYDVKMKEKGDIPEGYSVSREKKERFSLILESASTNQTSMYLCASRGDSSYEQYFGPGTRLTVT.

This clonotype was seen repeatedly, ten times or more. The rearrangement uses TRBV4-1 and TRBJ2-6, with D possibly being TRBD1 or TRBD2 (5 bases each). The germline V gene encodes CDR1 MGHRA and CDR2 YSYEKL. CDR3 length: 16 residues. Trimming left V 5 bases short and J 0 bases short, with 11 bases between. CDR3 coding DNA: TGCGCCAGCAGCGAGAGAGGGGCCTCTGGGGCCAACGTCCTGACTTTC. This encodes CASSERGASGANVLTF.

This chain connects TRBV7-2 to TRBJ2-1; D gene ambiguous. Trimming removed 7 bases from V and 2 bases from J, with 18 bases in between. Germline-derived CDR1 and CDR2 are SGHTA and FQGNSA. This CDR3 contains 16 residues. CDR3 sequence (DNA): TGTGCCAGCACCCGACTCGGAGACACCGCCTACAATGAGCAGTTCTTC. Its protein product is CASTRLGDTAYNEQFF.

This clonotype was found many times. This chain connects TRBV15 to TRBJ1-5, with no clear D. The V gene's germline CDR1 is LNHNV and CDR2 YYDKDF (reference sequence). The CDR3 is 15 residues long. Trimming stripped 4 bases from V and 0 bases from J, with 10 bases between. The CDR3 bases are TGTGCCACCAGCACTACGAGGTATAGCAATCAGCCCCAGCATTTT. Translating it yields CATSTTRYSNQPQHF. The whole variable domain, remainder taken from reference TRBV15 and TRBJ1-5, is DAMVIQNPRYQVTQFGKPVTLSCSQTLNHNVMYWYQQKSSQAPKLLFHYYDKDFNNEADTPDNFQSRRPNTSFCFLDIRSPGLGDTAMYLCATSTTRYSNQPQHFGDGTRLSIL.

The V call is TRBV4-3, the J call TRBJ1-1; D is possibly TRBD1 (5 bases). This CDR3 has 17 residues. The germline gives CDR1 LGHNA, CDR2 YSLEER. V gave up 0 bases and J gave up 4 bases, with 18 bases separating them. CDR3 sequence: CASSQDEGRALFTEAFF. The DNA for the CDR3 is TGCGCCAGCAGCCAAGATGAGGGCAGGGCCTTGTTCACTGAAGCTTTCTTT.

In its sample, this clonotype was seen many times. V and J are TRBV19 and TRBJ2-7; TRBD1 agrees at 7 bases. The germline V gene has CDR1 LNHDA and CDR2 SQIVND (reference sequence). The CDR3 is 13 amino acids. The junction had 6 bases not matched to a gene; V was cut back by 5 bases and J by 5 bases. In DNA, the CDR3 is TGTGCCAGTAGTTTCAACAGGGGCCACGAGCAGTACTTC. As protein: CASSFNRGHEQYF. Based on the CDR3 plus reference TRBV19 and TRBJ2-7, the full variable domain is DGGITQSPKYLFRKEGQNVTLSCEQNLNHDAMYWYRQDPGQGLRLIYYSQIVNDFQKGDIAEGYSVSREKKESFPLTVTSAQKNPTAFYLCASSFNRGHEQYFGPGTRLTVT.

At least ten counts were recorded for this clonotype. The chain uses TRBV20-1 and TRBJ1-1, with TRBD1 matching over 10 bases. V was pared by 2 bases and J by 4 bases, with 7 bases of the junction left unmatched. Germline V gene data show CDR1 as DFQATT and CDR2 as SNEGSKA (reference sequence). The CDR3 runs to 15 residues. CDR3 nucleotide sequence: TGCAGTGCTAGATTGACAGGGGGCGGAGGCACTGAAGCTTTCTTT. Its translation: CSARLTGGGGTEAFF.

This clonotype was picked up a small number of times. The chain couples TRBV4-3 to TRBJ2-2; no reliable D call. The CDR3 extends over 12 amino acids. V was shortened by 2 bases and J by 4 bases, with 2 bases between the two germline ends. CDR1 and CDR2 from the germline V gene are LGHNA and YSLEER. Written as DNA, the CDR3 is TGCGCCAGCAGCCAACTCACCGGGGAGCTGTTTTTT. It encodes CASSQLTGELFF.

This clonotype has ten or more counts. This chain uses TRBV7-2 with TRBJ2-7, with a weak D call TRBD2 (5 bases). The V gene's germline CDR1 is SGHTA and CDR2 FQGNSA. The length of the CDR3 is 13 residues. Trimming shortened V by 7 bases and J by 1 base, and 11 bases separated the two germline ends. The CDR3 sequence: CASKRAASYEQYF. The DNA for the CDR3 is TGTGCCAGCAAGAGGGCGGCATCCTACGAGCAGTACTTC.

This clonotype was seen only a few times. The chain couples TRBV15 to TRBJ2-7; D gene ambiguous. There are 14 residues in the CDR3. Germline CDR1 reads LNHNV; CDR2 reads YYDKDF (reference sequence). The V gene lost 3 bases and the J gene lost 4 bases, with 13 bases spanning the gap. This CDR3 reads CATSRTVGPYEQYF. DNA of the CDR3: TGTGCCACCAGCAGGACCGTCGGCCCATACGAGCAGTACTTC.

This clonotype was observed a handful of times. In nucleotides, the CDR3 is TGTGCCAGCAGGGCGGGGGGGACAGGGTCTACCTACGAGCAGTACTTC. It yields the protein CASRAGGTGSTYEQYF. The chain couples TRBV28 to TRBJ2-7; tentatively, D is TRBD1 or TRBD2 (9 bases each). This CDR3 spans 16 amino acids. The germline gives CDR1 MDHEN, CDR2 SYDVKM. With 6 bases removed from V and 2 bases from J, the gap between germline ends came to 20 bases.

The sample holds many counts of this clonotype. The genes are TRBV29-1 and TRBJ2-7; D may correspond to TRBD1 or TRBD2 (5 bases each). Germline values: CDR1 SQVTM, CDR2 ANQGSEA. The ends were cut back, 6 bases at V and 1 base at J, with 10 bases in the middle. The CDR3 extends over 12 amino acids. CDR3 sequence (DNA): TGCAGCGTGGGACGGAATTCCTACGAGCAGTACTTC. Encoded protein: CSVGRNSYEQYF.

This clonotype was recorded a few times. The gene calls are TRBV29-1 and TRBJ2-6, with D maybe TRBD1 (5 bases). V shed 5 bases and J shed 1 base, with 6 bases lying between them. Germline-derived CDR1 and CDR2 are SQVTM and ANQGSEA. The CDR3 has 13 amino acids. The CDR3: CSVSGSGANVLTF. DNA of the CDR3: TGCAGCGTTTCAGGGTCTGGGGCCAACGTCCTGACTTTC.

This clonotype has ten or more counts. The V gene is TRBV19, the J gene TRBJ1-5; D may be TRBD1 (6 bases). The germline gives CDR1 LNHDA, CDR2 SQIVND (reference sequence). The CDR3 is made up of 12 amino acids. The V end lost 6 bases, the J end lost 15 bases, and 18 bases lay between the germline ends. The CDR3 DNA is TGTGCCAGTAGCCCTATGGGGGCGCGACGGCATTTT. Protein product: CASSPMGARRHF.